This T cell receptor beta chain was recovered during a study of cytomegalovirus exposure and HLA in healthy donors. Study results and limitations: A missense variant in DCLRE1C was later tied to TCR beta V- and J-gene trimming.

V was pared by 4 bases and J by 0 bases, with 10 bases between. Germline lookup yields CDR1 MDHEN and CDR2 SYDVKM. This CDR3 region has 16 residues. The PCR contained 60 Vbeta and 13 Jbeta primers. Profiled with immunoSEQ multiplex PCR; TCRdb holds only in-frame clones, not every one. Among 150,000 to 200,000 clones listed, more than 65% were seen once. Concerning this clone: What it binds is unknown.

The rearrangement uses TRBV28 and TRBJ2-6, with D perhaps TRBD1 (5 bases). The specimen was PBMCs. The TCR comes from a woman in her 30s in good health and CMV-seronegative. The CDR3 is CASSSVGDSGANVLTF. The CDR3 nucleotides read TGTGCCAGCAGTTCGGTAGGGGACTCTGGGGCCAACGTCCTGACTTTC.